The rows below give T cell receptor beta chains drawn from one sample of a study of T cells in Graves' hyperthyroidism and ophthalmopathy. Each CDR3 protein is one row after TCRdb ran MiXCR on the multiplex PCR reads. Counted here are roughly 840,000 distinct CDR3 sequences, over 35% occurring once; the ten biggest clones make up about 8.9%. Sequenced: blood. The receptors stem from a man between 18 and 29 years old with Graves' hyperthyroidism. Both conserved end residues are part of each CDR3. D genes are given only for firm matches. Size values are once, few and many counts, or a class for expanded clones, and some rows have none.

-	TRBD1	TRBV20-1	TRBJ1-2	CSARDKDRGKDGYTF	TGCAGTGCTAGAGACAAGGACAGGGGCAAGGATGGCTACACCTTC
-	TRBD1	TRBV5-1	TRBJ1-1	CASSTGDRGRGTEAFF	TGCGCCAGCAGCACGGGGGACAGGGGACGGGGCACTGAAGCTTTCTTT
-	-	TRBV6-1	TRBJ1-6	CASSEDLGAGSPLHF	TGTGCCAGCAGTGAAGACTTGGGGGCCGGTTCACCCCTCCACTTT
-	-	TRBV10-2	TRBJ1-5	CASNVGGSQPQHF	TGCGCCAGCAACGTAGGGGGTAGTCAGCCCCAGCATTTT
many	-	TRBV2	TRBJ1-4	CASNTRSLEKLFF	TGTGCCAGCAACACGAGATCCCTCGAAAAACTGTTTTTT
many	-	TRBV29-1	TRBJ2-2	CSVVGGALRGGGELFF	TGCAGCGTTGTAGGTGGGGCTCTTCGTGGCGGCGGGGAGCTGTTTTTT
few	TRBD2	TRBV12-3/TRBV12-4	TRBJ2-5	CASSLSRGRADQETQYF	TGTGCCAGCAGTTTAAGTCGCGGGAGGGCCGATCAAGAGACCCAGTACTTC
-	TRBD1	TRBV20-1	TRBJ1-4	CSVPAGGSGEKLFF	TGCAGTGTCCCCGCAGGGGGTTCAGGTGAAAAACTGTTTTTT
-	-	TRBV5-4	TRBJ1-2	CASSLLQQYGYTF	TGTGCCAGCAGCTTGTTGCAGCAGTATGGCTACACCTTC
many	TRBD1	TRBV29-1	TRBJ2-5	CSVTRDRQETQYF	TGCAGCGTTACCCGGGACAGACAAGAGACCCAGTACTTC
-	-	TRBV5-6	TRBJ2-7	CASSKSPEYEQYF	TGTGCCAGCAGCAAAAGCCCAGAGTACGAGCAGTACTTC
many	-	TRBV29-1	TRBJ1-2	CSALDSEGYTF	TGCAGCGCCCTCGACAGCGAAGGCTACACCTTC
-	TRBD1	TRBV19	TRBJ2-7	CASSAHRGPVYEQYF	TGTGCCAGTAGTGCCCACAGGGGACCGGTGTACGAGCAGTACTTC